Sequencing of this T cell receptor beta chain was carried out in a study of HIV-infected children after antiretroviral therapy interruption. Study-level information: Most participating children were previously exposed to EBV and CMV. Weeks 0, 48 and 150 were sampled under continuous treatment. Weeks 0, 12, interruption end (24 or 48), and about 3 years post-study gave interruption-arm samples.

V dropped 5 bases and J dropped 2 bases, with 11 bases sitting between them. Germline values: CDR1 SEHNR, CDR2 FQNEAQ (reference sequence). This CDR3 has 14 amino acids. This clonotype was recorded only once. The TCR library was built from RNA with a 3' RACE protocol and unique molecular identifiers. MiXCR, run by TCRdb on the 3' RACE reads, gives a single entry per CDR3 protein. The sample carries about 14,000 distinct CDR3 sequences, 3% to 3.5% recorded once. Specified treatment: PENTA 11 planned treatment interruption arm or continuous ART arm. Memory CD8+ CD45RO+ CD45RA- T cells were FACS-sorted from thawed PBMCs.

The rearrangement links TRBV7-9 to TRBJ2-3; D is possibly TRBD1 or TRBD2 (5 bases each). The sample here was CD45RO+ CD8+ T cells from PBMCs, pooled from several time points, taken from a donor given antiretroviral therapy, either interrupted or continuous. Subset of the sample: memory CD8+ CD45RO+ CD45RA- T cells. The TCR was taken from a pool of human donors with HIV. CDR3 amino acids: CASSPGTYTDTQYF. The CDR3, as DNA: TGTGCCAGCAGCCCAGGGACCTACACAGATACGCAGTATTTT.